The rows below give T cell receptor beta chains drawn from one sample of a study of vaccination effects on CD4 cells after COVID-19. Which antigens these TCRs recognize remains unknown. Some clones are missing from TCRdb's copy, which holds only in-frame ones; the method was immunoSEQ multiplex PCR. The table has some 20,000 clones, approximately 70% seen once. The material sequenced was CD4+ T cells from PBMCs cultured with HCoV-NL63 spike peptides, taken before COVID-19 vaccination. Receptors originate from a human donor who received a COVID-19 vaccine. The CDR3 runs from the conserved cysteine through the conserved F or W. A D gene is named only where the DNA matches it firmly. Clone size, where shown, is once, few, many, or a class for clones that have expanded.

>TRBV11-3|TRBD1|-|TRBJ2-7
CASSLGQGTVSYEQYF
TGTGCCAGCAGCTTAGGACAGGGGACTGTTTCCTACGAGCAGTACTTC
>TRBV19|TRBD1|-|TRBJ2-2
CASSLRQGLAGELFF
TGTGCCAGTAGTCTCCGACAGGGTCTGGCCGGGGAGCTGTTTTTT
>TRBV27|-|-|TRBJ2-7
CASSLSGSTGTYEQYF
TGTGCCAGCAGTTTATCTGGTTCGACAGGAACCTACGAGCAGTACTTC
>TRBV5-8|-|once|TRBJ1-4
CASSPFEGGGEKLFF
TGTGCCAGCAGCCCCTTTGAGGGGGGTGGGGAAAAACTGTTTTTT
>TRBV5-1|-|-|TRBJ2-6
CASSLGAGSSGANVLTF
TGCGCCAGCAGCTTGGGTGCAGGGTCCTCTGGGGCCAACGTCCTGACTTTC
>TRBV18|TRBD2|-|TRBJ2-5
CASSPLAGGETQYF
TGTGCCAGCTCACCGCTAGCGGGAGGGGAGACCCAGTACTTC
>TRBV5-4|-|-|TRBJ1-5
CASSPDPGAFQPQHF
TGTGCCAGCAGCCCGGATCCAGGGGCGTTTCAGCCCCAGCATTTT
>TRBV29-1|TRBD1|-|TRBJ1-1
CSVYAGTGGTFF
TGCAGCGTGTACGCCGGGACAGGGGGAACTTTCTTT
>TRBV28|-|-|TRBJ1-2
CASGTNYGYTF
TGTGCCAGCGGAACTAACTATGGCTACACCTTC
>TRBV19|-|once|TRBJ1-3
CASSTGPGSTGNTIYF
TGTGCCAGTAGTACCGGACCAGGGTCCACTGGAAACACCATATATTTT
>TRBV20-1|-|-|TRBJ1-2
CSASALFGGYTF
TGCAGTGCTAGTGCCCTGTTTGGTGGCTACACCTTC
>TRBV19|-|-|TRBJ2-7
CASSIRPRQDYEQYF
TGTGCCAGTAGTATCCGACCTCGACAGGACTACGAGCAGTACTTC
>TRBV5-1|TRBD1|-|TRBJ2-7
CASSFEGQGNEQYF
TGCGCCAGCAGCTTTGAAGGACAGGGAAACGAGCAGTACTTC
>TRBV5-4|-|-|TRBJ1-2
CASSLAGSNYGYTF
TGTGCCAGCAGCTTGGCGGGCAGTAACTATGGCTACACCTTC
>TRBV5-1|TRBD2|-|TRBJ2-1
CASSPRSGSDEQFF
TGCGCCAGCAGCCCAAGAAGCGGGAGCGATGAGCAGTTCTTC
>TRBV12-3/TRBV12-4|-|-|TRBJ2-7
CASSLNYEQYF
TGTGCCAGCAGTTTAAACTACGAGCAGTACTTC
>TRBV5-8|TRBD1|-|TRBJ1-2
CASSLLGAGGFAGYTF
TGTGCCAGCAGCCTCCTTGGGGCAGGGGGCTTTGCTGGCTACACCTTC
>TRBV18|TRBD1|few|TRBJ2-3
CASSLEQGADTQYF
TGTGCCAGCTCACTAGAACAGGGGGCAGATACGCAGTATTTT
>TRBV30|-|-|TRBJ1-5
CAWSVQRNQPQHF
TGTGCCTGGAGTGTACAACGCAATCAGCCCCAGCATTTT
>TRBV25-1|TRBD1|-|TRBJ2-1
CASAYYGTDNEQFF
TGTGCCAGCGCGTACTACGGGACAGATAATGAGCAGTTCTTC
>TRBV19|TRBD2|-|TRBJ2-2
CASSTGTSGGAGELFF
TGTGCCAGTAGTACCGGGACTAGCGGGGGGGCCGGGGAGCTGTTTTTT
>TRBV7-9|-|few|TRBJ1-6
CASSSKQEPSRSYNSPLHF
TGTGCCAGCAGCAGTAAACAGGAGCCCAGTAGGTCCTATAATTCACCCCTCCACTTT
>TRBV6-5|-|-|TRBJ2-1
CASTPRSQLVEQFF
TGTGCCAGCACCCCTAGGAGCCAGCTGGTTGAGCAGTTCTTC
>TRBV6-6|-|-|TRBJ1-1
CASRRGGGTEAFF
TGTGCCAGCAGGAGAGGGGGTGGCACTGAAGCTTTCTTT
>TRBV9|-|few|TRBJ2-2
CASSVESTGRLGTGELFF
TGTGCCAGCAGCGTAGAATCTACAGGGAGGTTGGGCACCGGGGAGCTGTTTTTT
>TRBV19|-|-|TRBJ1-4
CASSPAYNEKLFF
TGTGCCAGTAGTCCCGCTTACAATGAAAAACTGTTTTTT
>TRBV3-1/TRBV3-2|-|few|TRBJ1-2
CASSQGRGYTF
TGTGCCAGCAGCCAAGGTCGTGGCTACACCTTC
>TRBV5-6|TRBD2|-|TRBJ2-7
CASSLANRWLRGTYEQYF
TGTGCCAGCAGCTTGGCCAACCGTTGGTTGCGGGGGACCTACGAGCAGTACTTC
>TRBV19|TRBD1|-|TRBJ1-5
CASSTTGGSQPQHF
TGTGCCAGTAGTACAACAGGGGGCTCTCAGCCCCAGCATTTT
>TRBV6-5|-|-|TRBJ1-5
CASRSTNNQPQHF
TGTGCCAGCAGAAGTACGAACAATCAGCCCCAGCATTTT
>TRBV11-2|-|-|TRBJ1-5
CASSNSHNQPQHF
TGTGCCAGCAGCAACAGCCACAATCAGCCCCAGCATTTT
>TRBV5-4|-|-|TRBJ2-5
CASNIPGETQYF
TGTGCCAGCAACATACCAGGGGAGACCCAGTACTTC